The 18 T cell receptor beta chains reported below all come from one sample, sequenced in a study of shared clonotypes between healthy human individuals. The repertoire was sequenced with immunoSEQ multiplex PCR; TCRdb's copy has only in-frame clones and lacks some. The table lists about 470,000 clones, about four fifths of them singletons. The specimen sequenced was PBMCs. These receptors were obtained from a woman aged 40 to 50 in good health. Some clones in this sample may be carry-over from other donors' samples.

This clone has ten or more counts. J is TRBJ1-1 and V is TRBV4-3; 7 bases line up with TRBD1. The CDR3 is made up of 16 amino acids. CDR1 is LGHNA and CDR2 is YSLEER in the germline V gene. V lost 0 bases, J lost 1 base, and 5 bases stayed unmatched. The CDR3 sequence is CASSQDPDRANTEAFF. The CDR3, as DNA: TGCGCCAGCAGCCAAGATCCTGACAGGGCGAACACTGAAGCTTTCTTT.

The chain is built from TRBV18 and TRBJ2-3, with TRBD2 identical over 15 bases. This CDR3 has 18 amino acids. Germline values: CDR1 KGHSH, CDR2 LQKENI. Losses at the gene ends were 1 base for V and 4 bases for J; bases not matched to a gene: 6. CDR3 sequence reads: CASSPLPGLAGGPDTQYF. DNA for the CDR3: TGTGCCAGCTCACCACTCCCCGGACTAGCGGGAGGGCCAGATACGCAGTATTTT.

The chain employs TRBV15 and TRBJ2-1; no clear D gene. Germline lookup yields CDR1 LNHNV and CDR2 YYDKDF (reference sequence). Trimming stripped 0 bases from V and 7 bases from J, with 10 bases between. The length of the CDR3 is 14 residues. Here the CDR3 DNA reads TGTGCCACCAGCAGAGATCACTCAGCTAATGAGCAGTTCTTC. This translates into CATSRDHSANEQFF.

V and J are TRBV5-8 and TRBJ2-2; D is ambiguous. Germline CDR1 reads SGHTS; CDR2 reads YDEGEE. The CDR3 has 15 amino acids. V lost 0 bases and J 0 bases, leaving 6 bases between the germline ends. The CDR3 protein is CASSLGDTNTGELFF. The DNA for the CDR3 is TGTGCCAGCAGCTTGGGTGACACGAACACCGGGGAGCTGTTTTTT.

This clone has more than one count but fewer than ten. This chain connects TRBV25-1 to TRBJ1-1; a weak D match, TRBD1 (6 bases). There are 18 residues in the CDR3. Trimming stripped 2 bases from V and 2 bases from J, with 21 bases between. Germline V gene sequence: CDR1 MGHDK, CDR2 SYGVNS. The CDR3 DNA sequence: TGTGCCAGCAGTGAAAACGTCCTGCGGGGGGCGAATAACACTGAAGCTTTCTTT. Residues: CASSENVLRGANNTEAFF.

This chain joins TRBV30 and TRBJ1-5, with 9 bases aligning to TRBD1. This CDR3 comprises 14 residues. V was pared by 0 bases and J by 7 bases, with 4 bases of the junction left unmatched. Per germline, CDR1 GTSNPN and CDR2 SVGIG (reference sequence). CDR3 sequence: CAWSVTGGGQPQHF. The CDR3 nucleotides are TGTGCCTGGAGTGTTACAGGGGGCGGGCAGCCCCAGCATTTT.

The chain carries TRBV7-2 and TRBJ1-6; D is perhaps TRBD1 (5 bases). The V gene's germline CDR1 is SGHTA and CDR2 FQGNSA. CDR3 length: 15 residues. The V gene lost 4 bases and the J gene lost 5 bases, with 12 bases spanning the gap. CDR3 amino acids: CASSSRGGHNSPLHF. Written as DNA, the CDR3 is TGTGCCAGCAGCTCTAGGGGAGGCCATAATTCACCCCTCCACTTT.

The chain combines TRBV6-4 with TRBJ1-1, with D unclear. This CDR3 has 14 amino acids. Deletions cut 7 bases from V and 1 base from J, with 13 bases between. Germline CDR1 MRHNA, CDR2 SNTAGT. The CDR3 reads CASTRDHQNTEAFF. The CDR3 DNA follows: TGTGCCAGCACTAGGGATCATCAGAACACTGAAGCTTTCTTT.

The V call is TRBV11-3, the J call TRBJ1-1; D is possibly TRBD1 (5 bases). The CDR3 extends over 13 amino acids. V lost 6 bases to trimming and J lost 3 bases, with 11 bases between them. Germline CDR1 reads SGHNT; CDR2 reads YENEEA. The CDR3 DNA is TGTGCCAGCAGTTATGACAGACACACTGAAGCTTTCTTT. This sequence encodes CASSYDRHTEAFF.

The chain has TRBV7-2 and TRBJ2-1, with 12 positions matching TRBD2. The CDR3 loop spans 16 amino acids. Trimming at V came to 5 bases and at J to 9 bases, leaving 11 bases not matched to a gene. From germline, CDR1 is SGHTA and CDR2 FQGNSA. The CDR3 loop is CASSAGSSGRALEQFF. The CDR3 nucleotides are TGTGCCAGCAGCGCCGGTTCTAGCGGGAGGGCCCTTGAGCAGTTCTTC.

This clone was seen a handful of times. This sequence joins TRBV11-2 and TRBJ2-1, with 7 bases fitting TRBD2. After removal of 5 bases from V and 9 bases from J, the junction contained 10 bases not matched to a gene. Germline CDR1 is SGHAT and CDR2 is FQNNGV. This CDR3 comprises 14 residues. CDR3 sequence: CASSTASGKGEQFF. CDR3 DNA sequence: TGTGCCAGCAGCACCGCGAGCGGGAAGGGTGAGCAGTTCTTC.

The chain recombines TRBV11-3 with TRBJ2-7; 10 bases are shared with TRBD2. The CDR3 has 14 residues. Germline-derived CDR1 and CDR2 are SGHNT and YENEEA. The trim removed 5 bases at V and 1 base at J, leaving 2 bases unmatched. The CDR3 DNA follows: TGTGCCAGCAGCCTAGCGGGAGTATCCTACGAGCAGTACTTC. Amino acids: CASSLAGVSYEQYF.

The chain employs TRBV10-1 and TRBJ2-5, with 9 bases identical to TRBD1. Germline V gene data show CDR1 as WNHNN and CDR2 as SYGVQD (reference sequence). The CDR3 consists of 15 residues. The V gene end was trimmed by 3 bases and the J gene end by 1 base; junction bases not matched to a gene: 3. CDR3 sequence (DNA): TGCGCCAGCAGTGACCTGACAGGGGGCCAAGAGACCCAGTACTTC. Translation gives CASSDLTGGQETQYF.

The CDR3 spells CASSVQGTEAFF. The CDR3 DNA reads TGTGCCAGCAGCGTACAGGGCACTGAAGCTTTCTTT. The J gene is TRBJ1-1, the V gene TRBV7-9; TRBD1 is a possible D gene (6 bases). CDR1 SEHNR and CDR2 FQNEAQ come from the germline V gene (reference sequence). With 5 bases removed from V and 4 bases from J, the gap between germline ends came to 8 bases. The CDR3 covers 12 residues.

The rearrangement joins TRBV7-3 to TRBJ2-1; no clear D gene. V shed 5 bases and J shed 8 bases, with 10 bases lying between them. This CDR3 spans 12 amino acids. Germline assignment: CDR1 SGHTA and CDR2 FQGTGA. This chain's CDR3 is CASSLGVDEQFF. In nucleotides, the CDR3 is TGTGCCAGCAGCCTAGGAGTGGATGAGCAGTTCTTC.

The chain has TRBV5-1 and TRBJ1-1, with a tentative D call TRBD1 (5 bases). The CDR3 is 16 amino acids. CDR1 is SGHRS and CDR2 is YFSETQ in the germline V gene. Trimming took 6 bases from V and 0 from J, leaving 18 bases between them. The CDR3 bases are TGCGCCAGCACCAACGGGAGGCCGGACATGAACACTGAAGCTTTCTTT. Translating gives CASTNGRPDMNTEAFF.

This chain joins TRBV5-1 and TRBJ2-3, with TRBD1 matching 9 bases. Per the germline V gene, CDR1 is SGHRS and CDR2 is YFSETQ. This CDR3 spans 15 amino acids. V shed 8 bases and J 2 bases; nucleotides not matched to a gene: 9. CDR3 loop: CASFPGQGFTDTQYF. Here the CDR3 DNA reads TGCGCCAGTTTTCCGGGACAGGGATTCACAGATACGCAGTATTTT. The entire variable domain, with the rest obtained from reference TRBV5-1 and TRBJ2-3, is as follows: KAGVTQTPRYLIKTRGQQVTLSCSPISGHRSVSWYQQTPGQGLQFLFEYFSETQRNKGNFPGRFSGRQFSNSRSEMNVSTLELGDSALYLCASFPGQGFTDTQYFGPGTRLTVL.

In regard to this clone: The same CDR3 arises from other DNA sequences in this sample as well. The chain recombines TRBV19 with TRBJ1-1; unclear D gene. CDR1 is LNHDA and CDR2 is SQIVND in the germline V gene (reference sequence). The V and J ends lost 5 bases and 0 bases respectively, with 4 bases between them. The CDR3 loop spans 12 amino acids. CDR3 sequence: CASSFLNTEAFF. The CDR3 nucleotides read TGTGCCAGTAGTTTCCTGAACACTGAAGCTTTCTTT.